These T cell receptor beta chains were read from a single sample in a study of blood T cell repertoires in COVID-19. Data came from immunoSEQ multiplex PCR; TCRdb stores just in-frame clones and leaves some out. The sample lists some 330,000 clones, 75% to 90% occurring once. Sequencing was done on a sample of PBMCs or T cells enriched from blood (not recorded which). These TCRs come from a young man who had recovered from COVID-19. The CDR3 runs from the conserved cysteine through the conserved F or W. A D gene is named only where the DNA matches it firmly. For some rows the clone size is stated as once, few or many, or as a class when expanded; others skip it.

CDR3aa: CASSHRGRETQYF
CDR3nt: TGCGCCAGCAGCCACAGGGGACGGGAGACCCAGTACTTC
abundance: .
v_gene: TRBV10-2
j_gene: TRBJ2-5
d_gene: TRBD1

CDR3aa: CASPQTDSGSYEQYF
CDR3nt: TGCGCCAGCCCCCAGACCGACTCGGGCTCCTACGAGCAGTACTTC
abundance: .
v_gene: TRBV5-1
j_gene: TRBJ2-7
d_gene: .

CDR3aa: CASSLVGGRLEQYF
CDR3nt: TGTGCCAGCAGCTTGGTCGGGGGGCGACTCGAGCAGTACTTC
abundance: .
v_gene: TRBV5-6
j_gene: TRBJ2-7
d_gene: .

CDR3aa: CASADRAPHF
CDR3nt: TGTGCCAGCGCAGACAGGGCCCCGCATTTT
abundance: few
v_gene: TRBV28
j_gene: TRBJ1-5
d_gene: TRBD1

CDR3aa: CAIGKDSGAQTQYF
CDR3nt: TGTGCCATCGGAAAGGATAGCGGGGCGCAGACCCAGTACTTC
abundance: .
v_gene: TRBV10-3
j_gene: TRBJ2-5
d_gene: TRBD2

CDR3aa: CASSTRQGYNEQFF
CDR3nt: TGTGCCAGTAGTACTCGACAGGGGTACAATGAGCAGTTCTTC
abundance: .
v_gene: TRBV19
j_gene: TRBJ2-1
d_gene: TRBD1

CDR3aa: CATSDSGTGMGNTIYF
CDR3nt: TGTGCCACCAGTGATTCCGGGACAGGGATGGGAAACACCATATATTTT
abundance: once
v_gene: TRBV24-1
j_gene: TRBJ1-3
d_gene: TRBD1

CDR3aa: CASSPSRAGYTF
CDR3nt: TGTGCCAGCAGCCCGTCGCGGGCTGGCTACACCTTC
abundance: .
v_gene: TRBV7-2
j_gene: TRBJ1-2
d_gene: .

CDR3aa: CSAGDRGGMNTEAFF
CDR3nt: TGCAGTGCTGGTGACAGGGGTGGCATGAACACTGAAGCTTTCTTT
abundance: .
v_gene: TRBV20-1
j_gene: TRBJ1-1
d_gene: TRBD1

CDR3aa: CASSVRGNNEKLFF
CDR3nt: TGTGCCAGCAGCGTCAGGGGTAATAATGAAAAACTGTTTTTT
abundance: .
v_gene: TRBV5-6
j_gene: TRBJ1-4
d_gene: .

CDR3aa: CASSLGGGQVAFF
CDR3nt: TGTGCCAGCAGCTTAGGTGGGGGACAAGTAGCTTTCTTT
abundance: .
v_gene: TRBV7-9
j_gene: TRBJ1-1
d_gene: .

CDR3aa: CASSLGAGAEQYF
CDR3nt: TGTGCCAGCAGCTTAGGGGCAGGGGCCGAGCAGTACTTC
abundance: .
v_gene: TRBV11-3
j_gene: TRBJ2-7
d_gene: .

CDR3aa: CASSPPGTGVTGELFF
CDR3nt: TGTGCCAGCTCACCCCCCGGGACAGGGGTCACCGGGGAGCTGTTTTTT
abundance: .
v_gene: TRBV18
j_gene: TRBJ2-2
d_gene: TRBD1

CDR3aa: CASSQGWRTDTQYF
CDR3nt: TGCGCCAGCAGCCAGGGCTGGCGCACAGATACGCAGTATTTT
abundance: .
v_gene: TRBV4-1
j_gene: TRBJ2-3
d_gene: .

CDR3aa: CASSLTVQSPLHF
CDR3nt: TGTGCCAGCAGCCTGACAGTACAATCACCCCTCCACTTT
abundance: .
v_gene: TRBV7-3
j_gene: TRBJ1-6
d_gene: .

CDR3aa: CASSLGDRAEQFF
CDR3nt: TGCGCCAGCAGCTTGGGGGACAGGGCCGAGCAGTTCTTC
abundance: .
v_gene: TRBV5-1
j_gene: TRBJ2-1
d_gene: TRBD1

CDR3aa: CASTTSSPKLFF
CDR3nt: TGTGCCAGCACCACATCCTCCCCGAAACTGTTTTTT
abundance: .
v_gene: TRBV28
j_gene: TRBJ1-4
d_gene: .

CDR3aa: CASSYTGTAYEQYF
CDR3nt: TGTGCCAGCAGTTACACCGGGACAGCCTACGAGCAGTACTTC
abundance: once
v_gene: TRBV28
j_gene: TRBJ2-7
d_gene: TRBD1

CDR3aa: CASSHHKGQDANYGYTF
CDR3nt: TGCGCCAGCAGCCACCACAAGGGACAGGACGCTAACTATGGCTACACCTTC
abundance: once
v_gene: TRBV4-1
j_gene: TRBJ1-2
d_gene: TRBD1

CDR3aa: CASSATGTSEKETQYF
CDR3nt: TGTGCCAGCAGTGCAACCGGGACTAGCGAAAAAGAGACCCAGTACTTC
abundance: .
v_gene: TRBV25-1
j_gene: TRBJ2-5
d_gene: TRBD2

CDR3aa: CASSTGQGNQPQHF
CDR3nt: TGTGCCAGTAGTACCGGACAGGGCAATCAGCCCCAGCATTTT
abundance: .
v_gene: TRBV19
j_gene: TRBJ1-5
d_gene: TRBD1

CDR3aa: CASSLNSYEQYF
CDR3nt: TGTGCCAGCAGCCTAAACTCCTACGAGCAGTACTTC
abundance: once
v_gene: TRBV4-2
j_gene: TRBJ2-7
d_gene: .

CDR3aa: CASSELAGDITLYEQYF
CDR3nt: TGTGCCAGCAGTGAACTAGCGGGGGACATCACCTTGTACGAGCAGTACTTC
abundance: .
v_gene: TRBV2
j_gene: TRBJ2-7
d_gene: TRBD2

CDR3aa: CASSDPRDSQVNTEAFF
CDR3nt: TGTGCCAGCAGTGACCCCCGGGACTCCCAGGTGAACACTGAAGCTTTCTTT
abundance: once
v_gene: TRBV25-1
j_gene: TRBJ1-1
d_gene: .

CDR3aa: CASSLGHQNTGELFF
CDR3nt: TGCGCCAGCAGCTTGGGACACCAAAACACCGGGGAGCTGTTTTTT
abundance: .
v_gene: TRBV5-1
j_gene: TRBJ2-2
d_gene: .

CDR3aa: CASSGIAGGEDTQYF
CDR3nt: TGCGCCAGCAGCGGTATAGCGGGGGGGGAAGATACGCAGTATTTT
abundance: .
v_gene: TRBV5-1
j_gene: TRBJ2-3
d_gene: TRBD2

CDR3aa: CASRKDSGTDTQYF
CDR3nt: TGTGCCAGCAGAAAGGACAGCGGAACAGATACGCAGTATTTT
abundance: once
v_gene: TRBV2
j_gene: TRBJ2-3
d_gene: .

CDR3aa: CASSLKASHPYEQYF
CDR3nt: TGTGCCAGCAGCTTAAAGGCTAGCCACCCCTACGAGCAGTACTTC
abundance: .
v_gene: TRBV11-2
j_gene: TRBJ2-7
d_gene: .

CDR3aa: CASSPGWTNYEQYF
CDR3nt: TGTGCCAGCAGCCCAGGGTGGACAAACTACGAGCAGTACTTC
abundance: once
v_gene: TRBV11-2
j_gene: TRBJ2-7
d_gene: .

CDR3aa: CASSVGSGGGTGELFF
CDR3nt: TGTGCCAGCAGCGTAGGGAGCGGGGGGGGCACCGGGGAGCTGTTTTTT
abundance: .
v_gene: TRBV9
j_gene: TRBJ2-2
d_gene: TRBD2

CDR3aa: CASSQIAGGGETQYF
CDR3nt: TGTGCCAGCAGCCAAATAGCGGGGGGCGGGGAGACCCAGTACTTC
abundance: .
v_gene: TRBV28
j_gene: TRBJ2-5
d_gene: TRBD2

CDR3aa: CASSFGLGRTEVGYNEQFF
CDR3nt: TGTGCCAGCAGTTTTGGGCTGGGGCGGACAGAGGTAGGGTACAATGAGCAGTTCTTC
abundance: .
v_gene: TRBV28
j_gene: TRBJ2-1
d_gene: .

CDR3aa: CASSLASGGKSYEQYF
CDR3nt: TGTGCCAGCAGCTTAGCGTCAGGGGGCAAAAGCTACGAGCAGTACTTC
abundance: .
v_gene: TRBV7-8
j_gene: TRBJ2-7
d_gene: TRBD1

CDR3aa: CASSKRHPGVTHTDTQYF
CDR3nt: TGTGCCAGCAGCAAAAGGCACCCAGGGGTGACCCACACAGATACGCAGTATTTT
abundance: .
v_gene: TRBV21-1
j_gene: TRBJ2-3
d_gene: .

CDR3aa: CASSPAVVRTGVSGANVLTF
CDR3nt: TGTGCCAGCTCACCAGCGGTAGTTAGGACAGGGGTCTCTGGGGCCAACGTCCTGACTTTC
abundance: .
v_gene: TRBV18
j_gene: TRBJ2-6
d_gene: TRBD1

CDR3aa: CASSFRRGGTGELFF
CDR3nt: TGTGCCAGCAGCTTCAGGAGGGGGGGCACCGGGGAGCTGTTTTTT
abundance: .
v_gene: TRBV11-2
j_gene: TRBJ2-2
d_gene: .

CDR3aa: CASSYLEGSGQPQHF
CDR3nt: TGTGCCAGCAGTTACTTGGAGGGATCAGGACAGCCCCAGCATTTT
abundance: few
v_gene: TRBV6-2/TRBV6-3
j_gene: TRBJ1-5
d_gene: .

CDR3aa: CASSPTGLLSGNTIYF
CDR3nt: TGTGCCAGCAGCCCGACAGGGTTACTCTCCGGAAACACCATATATTTT
abundance: few
v_gene: TRBV13
j_gene: TRBJ1-3
d_gene: TRBD1

CDR3aa: CASSQGRGLNEQFF
CDR3nt: TGCGCCAGCAGCCAAGGGCGGGGGTTGAATGAGCAGTTCTTC
abundance: .
v_gene: TRBV4-1
j_gene: TRBJ2-1
d_gene: TRBD2

CDR3aa: CASSLTGMSGNTIYF
CDR3nt: TGCGCCAGCAGCTTGACAGGGATGTCTGGAAACACCATATATTTT
abundance: few
v_gene: TRBV5-1
j_gene: TRBJ1-3
d_gene: .

CDR3aa: CASSTLQGGGEAEAFF
CDR3nt: TGTGCCAGTAGTACACTACAGGGGGGCGGTGAGGCTGAAGCTTTCTTT
abundance: .
v_gene: TRBV19
j_gene: TRBJ1-1
d_gene: TRBD1

CDR3aa: CASNSRDSNNQPQHF
CDR3nt: TGTGCCAGTAACTCCCGGGACAGCAACAATCAGCCCCAGCATTTT
abundance: .
v_gene: TRBV19
j_gene: TRBJ1-5
d_gene: TRBD1

CDR3aa: CASSLLAGGRETQYF
CDR3nt: TGTGCCAGCAGCTTACTAGCGGGGGGACGAGAGACCCAGTACTTC
abundance: .
v_gene: TRBV5-6
j_gene: TRBJ2-5
d_gene: TRBD2

CDR3aa: CASSGTELSYEQYF
CDR3nt: TGTGCCAGCAGCGGGACAGAGCTTTCCTACGAGCAGTACTTC
abundance: once
v_gene: TRBV5-5
j_gene: TRBJ2-7
d_gene: TRBD1

CDR3aa: CASSPMTGDGYTF
CDR3nt: TGTGCCAGCAGCCCCATGACAGGGGACGGCTACACCTTC
abundance: .
v_gene: TRBV5-6
j_gene: TRBJ1-2
d_gene: TRBD1

CDR3aa: CASSPPWATEQYF
CDR3nt: TGTGCCAGCAGCCCCCCGTGGGCCACCGAGCAGTACTTC
abundance: .
v_gene: TRBV7-9
j_gene: TRBJ2-7
d_gene: .

CDR3aa: CASSERVFGEGATNEKLFF
CDR3nt: TGTGCCAGCAGTGAAAGGGTGTTCGGGGAGGGTGCAACTAATGAAAAACTGTTTTTT
abundance: .
v_gene: TRBV2
j_gene: TRBJ1-4
d_gene: .

CDR3aa: CASSRSSGGATDTQYF
CDR3nt: TGTGCCAGCAGCCGTTCTAGCGGGGGGGCAACAGATACGCAGTATTTT
abundance: .
v_gene: TRBV3-1/TRBV3-2
j_gene: TRBJ2-3
d_gene: TRBD2

CDR3aa: CASSAGGGQYF
CDR3nt: TGTGCCAGCAGCGCAGGGGGCGGGCAGTACTTC
abundance: .
v_gene: TRBV7-9
j_gene: TRBJ2-7
d_gene: TRBD1

CDR3aa: CASSPRTRGGSYEQYF
CDR3nt: TGTGCCAGTAGTCCCCGGACCCGGGGAGGATCCTACGAGCAGTACTTC
abundance: .
v_gene: TRBV19
j_gene: TRBJ2-7
d_gene: .

CDR3aa: CASSLDNNYGYTF
CDR3nt: TGCGCCAGCAGCTTGGACAATAACTATGGCTACACCTTC
abundance: .
v_gene: TRBV5-1
j_gene: TRBJ1-2
d_gene: .

CDR3aa: CASSFGSGVKETQYF
CDR3nt: TGTGCCAGCAGCTTCGGCAGCGGGGTAAAAGAGACCCAGTACTTC
abundance: .
v_gene: TRBV11-2
j_gene: TRBJ2-5
d_gene: TRBD2

CDR3aa: CASSIESGGYTGELFF
CDR3nt: TGTGCCAGTAGTATCGAAAGCGGGGGATACACCGGGGAGCTGTTTTTT
abundance: .
v_gene: TRBV19
j_gene: TRBJ2-2
d_gene: TRBD2

CDR3aa: CSASASTF
CDR3nt: TGCAGTGCTAGCGCGTCCACCTTC
abundance: .
v_gene: TRBV20-1
j_gene: TRBJ1-2
d_gene: .

CDR3aa: CASLSTGSYEQYF
CDR3nt: TGTGCCAGTCTCTCTACAGGGTCCTACGAGCAGTACTTC
abundance: .
v_gene: TRBV7-9
j_gene: TRBJ2-7
d_gene: .

CDR3aa: CASSIAEQGWQYF
CDR3nt: TGTGCCAGTAGTATAGCCGAACAGGGTTGGCAGTACTTC
abundance: once
v_gene: TRBV19
j_gene: TRBJ2-7
d_gene: .

CDR3aa: CASSLSRTGRSGELFF
CDR3nt: TGTGCCAGCAGTTTATCGCGGACAGGGAGGAGCGGGGAGCTGTTTTTT
abundance: .
v_gene: TRBV27
j_gene: TRBJ2-2
d_gene: TRBD1

CDR3aa: CASSPQLGNEQYF
CDR3nt: TGTGCCAGCAGCCCGCAGTTGGGCAACGAGCAGTACTTC
abundance: .
v_gene: TRBV7-3
j_gene: TRBJ2-7
d_gene: .

CDR3aa: CASSLAVGFANTGELFF
CDR3nt: TGTGCCAGCAGCTTGGCTGTCGGGTTTGCGAACACCGGGGAGCTGTTTTTT
abundance: .
v_gene: TRBV7-9
j_gene: TRBJ2-2
d_gene: .

CDR3aa: CASSWGGSYNEQFF
CDR3nt: TGCGCCAGCAGCTGGGGGGGCTCCTACAATGAGCAGTTCTTC
abundance: .
v_gene: TRBV5-1
j_gene: TRBJ2-1
d_gene: TRBD2